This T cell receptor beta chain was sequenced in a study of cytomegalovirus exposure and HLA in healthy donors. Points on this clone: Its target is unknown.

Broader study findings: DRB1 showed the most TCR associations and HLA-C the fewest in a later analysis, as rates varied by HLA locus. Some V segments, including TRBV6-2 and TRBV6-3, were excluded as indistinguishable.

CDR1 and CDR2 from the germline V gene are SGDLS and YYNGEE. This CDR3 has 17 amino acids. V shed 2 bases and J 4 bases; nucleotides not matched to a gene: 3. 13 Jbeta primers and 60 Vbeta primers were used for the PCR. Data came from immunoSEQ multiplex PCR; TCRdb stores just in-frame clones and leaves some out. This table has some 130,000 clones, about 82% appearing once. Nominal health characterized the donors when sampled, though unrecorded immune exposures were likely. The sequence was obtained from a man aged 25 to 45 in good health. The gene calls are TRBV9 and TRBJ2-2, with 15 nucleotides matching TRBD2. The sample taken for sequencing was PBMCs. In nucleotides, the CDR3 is TGTGCCAGCAGCGTCGGACTAGCGGGAGGGTTCACCGGGGAGCTGTTTTTT. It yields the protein CASSVGLAGGFTGELFF. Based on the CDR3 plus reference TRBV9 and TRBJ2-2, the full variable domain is DSGVTQTPKHLITATGQRVTLRCSPRSGDLSVYWYQQSLDQGLQFLIQYYNGEERAKGNILERFSAQQFPDLHSELNLSSLELGDSALYFCASSVGLAGGFTGELFFGEGSRLTVL.